The 11 T cell receptor beta chains below come from one sample, sequenced in a study of cytomegalovirus exposure and HLA in healthy donors. The PCR had 60 Vbeta and 13 Jbeta primers. Clones were sequenced by immunoSEQ multiplex PCR, and TCRdb holds only the in-frame ones, with some missing. The sample table includes some 83,000 clones. Material: PBMCs. Receptors were obtained from a woman in her twenties or thirties in good health and CMV-seronegative.

CDR3 sequence: CASSSDRAHSGANVLTF. The CDR3 DNA reads as TGCGCCAGCAGCTCCGACAGGGCGCACTCTGGGGCCAACGTCCTGACTTTC. The V and J genes are TRBV5-1 and TRBJ2-6; the match to TRBD1 covers 7 bases. The CDR3 consists of 17 residues. From germline, CDR1 is SGHRS and CDR2 YFSETQ. V dropped 3 bases and J dropped 0; count of bases not matched to a gene: 6.

Of note for this clone: Different DNA sequences within this sample yield the same CDR3. The genes are TRBV30 and TRBJ2-3, with D unresolved. The CDR3 has 12 residues. Trimming removed 2 bases at V and 0 bases at J, with 3 bases between. The V gene's germline CDR1 is GTSNPN and CDR2 SVGIG (reference sequence). The CDR3 coding sequence is TGTGCCTGGAGTCAGAGCACAGATACGCAGTATTTT. Protein product: CAWSQSTDTQYF.

On this clone itself: The sample has other DNA sequences that encode this CDR3 too. V usage is TRBV29-1 and J usage is TRBJ1-1, with 7 nucleotides matching TRBD1. The CDR3 is 16 amino acids. Germline V gene data show CDR1 as SQVTM and CDR2 as ANQGSEA. With V trimmed by 4 bases and J by 5 bases, 16 bases remained unmatched. Here the CDR3 DNA reads TGCAGCGTTGGAGGCTGGGACTCAAGGGGGCTTACTGAAGCTTTCTTT. Protein: CSVGGWDSRGLTEAFF.

The chain joins TRBV30 to TRBJ2-2; 9 positions agree with TRBD2. The V gene end was trimmed by 6 bases and the J gene end by 4 bases; junction bases not matched to a gene: 15. Germline values: CDR1 GTSNPN, CDR2 SVGIG (reference sequence). The CDR3 sequence is 17 residues long. The CDR3 region has the DNA TGTGCCTGCCGGGGACTTGGCGGGAGGGCGGGCACCGGGGAGCTGTTTTTT. Its protein product is CACRGLGGRAGTGELFF.

The chain combines TRBV10-2 with TRBJ1-5; D is undetermined. V lost 3 bases and J lost 7, with 7 bases in between. Germline V gene sequence: CDR1 WSHSY, CDR2 SAAADI. There are 12 residues in the CDR3. The CDR3 DNA follows: TGCGCCAGCAGTGATCTGGGCCAGCCCCAGCATTTT. Translated: CASSDLGQPQHF.

In the case of this clone: Germline and junction disagree at one end, which may indicate a read error. This chain joins TRBV13 and TRBJ2-1; perhaps TRBD2 as D (7 bases). CDR1 is PRHDT and CDR2 is FYEKMQ in the germline V gene (reference sequence). The length of the CDR3 is 16 residues. The CDR3 loop is CASSRGGPSSDNEQFF. CDR3 DNA: TGTGCCAGCAGCCGCGGGGGCCCAAGCTCCGACAATGAGCAGTTCTTC.

The chain links TRBV5-5 to TRBJ1-2, with D maybe TRBD1 (5 bases). Germline CDR1 reads SGHKS; CDR2 reads YYEKEE (reference sequence). With 0 bases removed from V and 2 bases from J, the gap between germline ends came to 11 bases. There are 15 residues in the CDR3. This CDR3 reads CASSLEARVNYGYTF. The CDR3 nucleotides read TGTGCCAGCAGCTTGGAGGCCAGGGTGAACTATGGCTACACCTTC. Full variable domain (outside the CDR3, taken from reference TRBV5-5 and TRBJ1-2): DAGVTQSPTHLIKTRGQQVTLRCSPISGHKSVSWYQQVLGQGPQFIFQYYEKEERGRGNFPDRFSARQFPNYSSELNVNALLLGDSALYLCASSLEARVNYGYTFGSGTRLTVV.

The CDR3: CASSPLGQIYEQYF. The CDR3 region has the DNA TGTGCCAGCTCACCTCTGGGACAGATCTACGAGCAGTACTTC. The chain is built from TRBV18 and TRBJ2-7; TRBD1 matches at 7 bases. With 3 bases clipped from V and 3 bases from J, the junction kept 5 bases outside the gene matches. The V gene's germline CDR1 is KGHSH and CDR2 LQKENI. The CDR3 contains 14 residues.

The CDR3 coding sequence is TGTGCCAGCGGTCAGGACAGGGGGGTCCCTGAAGCTTTCTTT. It is translated as CASGQDRGVPEAFF. This sequence joins TRBV6-5 and TRBJ1-1; 10 bases line up with TRBD1. Trimming at V came to 8 bases and at J to 6 bases, leaving 9 bases not matched to a gene. CDR3 length: 14 residues. Germline loops: CDR1 MNHEY, CDR2 SVGAGI.

The V and J genes are TRBV29-1 and TRBJ2-1; D gene ambiguous. The CDR3 consists of 12 residues. V shed 8 bases and J shed 6 bases, with 14 bases lying between them. Germline V lookup: CDR1 SQVTM, CDR2 ANQGSEA. The CDR3 nucleotides are TGCAGCTTCTTGGGCTTAAGCAATGAGCAGTTCTTC. It codes for CSFLGLSNEQFF.

V is TRBV6-5 and J is TRBJ2-1; 9 bases are shared with TRBD1. The length of the CDR3 is 14 residues. Trimming took 9 bases from V and 5 from J; bases not matched to a gene: 8. Per germline, CDR1 MNHEY and CDR2 SVGAGI. CDR3 sequence: CASGNRGRDNEQFF. The CDR3, as DNA: TGTGCCAGTGGGAACAGGGGGCGAGACAATGAGCAGTTCTTC.